The TCR beta chain described here comes from a study of cytomegalovirus exposure and HLA in healthy donors. Study-level background: The study placed 80% to 90% of its approximately 400 genotyped donors in the Caucasian-associated ancestry cluster. Study-wide findings and caveats: Analysis was carried out at a later point, and it linked a missense DCLRE1C variant to TCR beta V- and J-gene trimming. The study labeled 180 or so TCR beta chains cytomegalovirus-associated.

Trimming took 6 bases from V and 6 from J; bases not matched to a gene: 9. The V gene's germline CDR1 is MRHNA and CDR2 SNTAGT. The CDR3 is 14 amino acids. In the PCR, 60 Vbeta and 13 Jbeta primers were used. The protocol was immunoSEQ multiplex PCR, while the TCRdb copy is restricted to in-frame clones and leaves out a portion. In total, the table holds 130,000 or so clones. Concerning this clone itself: Its antigen is not known.

The material sequenced was PBMCs. The clonotype originates from a woman aged 40 to 50 in good health and CMV-seronegative. The rearrangement uses TRBV6-4 and TRBJ1-1; 8 bases agree with TRBD1. The CDR3 DNA is TGTGCCAGCAGGGATACAGGGGGGGTGGCTGAAGCTTTCTTT. It encodes CASRDTGGVAEAFF.